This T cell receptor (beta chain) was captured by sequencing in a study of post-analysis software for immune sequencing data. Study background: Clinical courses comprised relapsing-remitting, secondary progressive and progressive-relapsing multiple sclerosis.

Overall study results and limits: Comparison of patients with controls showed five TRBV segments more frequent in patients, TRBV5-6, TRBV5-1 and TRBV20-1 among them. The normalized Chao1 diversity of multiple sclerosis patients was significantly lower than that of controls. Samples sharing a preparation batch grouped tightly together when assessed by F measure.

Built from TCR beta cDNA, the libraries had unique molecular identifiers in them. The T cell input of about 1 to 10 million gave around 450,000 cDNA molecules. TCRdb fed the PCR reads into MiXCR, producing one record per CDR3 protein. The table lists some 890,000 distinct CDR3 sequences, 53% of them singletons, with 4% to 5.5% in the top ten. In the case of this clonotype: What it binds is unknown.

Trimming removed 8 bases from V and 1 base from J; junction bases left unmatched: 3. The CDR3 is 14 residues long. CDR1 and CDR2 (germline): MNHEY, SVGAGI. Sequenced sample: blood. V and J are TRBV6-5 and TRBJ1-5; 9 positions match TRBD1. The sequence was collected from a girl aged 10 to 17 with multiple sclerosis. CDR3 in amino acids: CASADRGSNQPQHF. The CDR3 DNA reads TGTGCCAGCGCGGACAGGGGAAGCAATCAGCCCCAGCATTTT.